What follows are 20 T cell receptor beta chains derived from one specimen sequenced in a study of T cell repertoires in cytomegalovirus infection. TCRdb fed the reads into MiXCR, producing one record per CDR3 protein. The table lists under 350,000 distinct CDR3 sequences, more than 9% of them singletons, with 4.3% in the top ten. Sequences were obtained from PBMCs. These receptor sequences come from a human donor in good health (CMV status not recorded). Some clones in this sample may be carry-over from other donors' samples.

This clonotype was picked up many times. The chain's CDR3 is CASSAIRDRDTEAFF. CDR3 nucleotide sequence: TGTGCCAGCAGTGCCATCCGGGACAGGGACACTGAAGCTTTCTTT. The chain uses TRBV6-2 or TRBV6-3 and TRBJ1-1; 9 nucleotides agree with TRBD1. Germline CDR1 MNHEY, CDR2 SVGEGT. The J segment lost 3 bases and the V segment lost 5 bases, leaving 7 bases of the junction unmatched. This CDR3 region has 15 residues.

Many counts were recorded for this clonotype. In DNA form, the CDR3 reads TGTGCCAGCAGCTTAGATCGGGTTGCGGGGAGGTACAACAATGAGCAGTTCTTC. Translation: CASSLDRVAGRYNNEQFF. The chain combines TRBV7-6 with TRBJ2-1; D is possibly TRBD2 (6 bases). V dropped 1 base and J dropped 5 bases, with 21 bases sitting between them. The germline gives CDR1 SGHVS, CDR2 FNYEAQ. This CDR3 contains 18 residues.

In this sample, this clonotype turned up many times. The rearrangement links TRBV20-1 to TRBJ1-2, with unresolved D. The V and J ends lost 2 bases and 3 bases respectively, with 10 bases between them. The CDR3 is made up of 13 amino acids. CDR1 and CDR2 from the germline V gene are DFQATT and SNEGSKA (reference sequence). For the CDR3, the DNA is TGCAGTGCTAGAAAGGGATCAGACTATGGCTACACCTTC. It translates to CSARKGSDYGYTF.

This clonotype was detected a few times. This chain uses TRBV10-2 with TRBJ2-3; TRBD1 or TRBD2 may be the D gene (5 bases each). Germline V gene data show CDR1 as WSHSY and CDR2 as SAAADI. The CDR3 consists of 10 residues. V shed 8 bases and J shed 5 bases, with 5 bases lying between them. This chain's CDR3 is CASGGDTQYF. CDR3 sequence (DNA): TGCGCCAGCGGGGGAGATACGCAGTATTTT.

This clonotype was found many times. CDR3 loop: CASSSGLAGWGEQFF. The CDR3 coding sequence is TGTGCCAGCAGCTCGGGACTAGCGGGATGGGGTGAGCAGTTCTTC. The V and J genes are TRBV7-2 and TRBJ2-1, with 13 bases matching TRBD2. The germline gives CDR1 SGHTA, CDR2 FQGNSA. There are 15 residues in the CDR3. V shed 4 bases and J 9 bases; nucleotides not matched to a gene: 6.

There are many counts of this clonotype. The chain has TRBV7-9 and TRBJ2-1; 8 bases align to TRBD1. J gave up 0 bases and V 5 bases, and 15 bases lay outside the gene matches. The CDR3 is 19 amino acids. Germline V gene lookup returns CDR1 SEHNR and CDR2 FQNEAQ (reference sequence). The CDR3 DNA reads as TGTGCCAGCAGCCCCCCGATGGGCAGGGGGCTGAGCTCCTACAATGAGCAGTTCTTC. It specifies CASSPPMGRGLSSYNEQFF. The full variable domain, with the rest looked up from reference TRBV7-9 and TRBJ2-1, is DTGVSQNPRHKITKRGQNVTFRCDPISEHNRLYWYRQTLGQGPEFLTYFQNEAQLEKSRLLSDRFSAERPKGSFSTLEIQRTEQGDSAMYLCASSPPMGRGLSSYNEQFFGPGTRLTVL.

Many counts were recorded for this clonotype. The rearrangement uses TRBV6-2 or TRBV6-3 and TRBJ1-1; D unclear. Germline lookup yields CDR1 MNHEY and CDR2 SVGEGT. Trimming left V 8 bases short and J 3 bases short, with 16 bases between. The CDR3 has 14 amino acids. CDR3 coding DNA: TGTGCCAGCCTGTCCTCCCGGAGGTACACTGAAGCTTTCTTT. This sequence encodes CASLSSRRYTEAFF.

The chain combines TRBV14 with TRBJ2-2; D is unclear. Trimming pared 4 bases from V and 1 base from J, leaving 19 bases between. The CDR3 has 18 residues. The germline V gene encodes CDR1 SGHDN and CDR2 FVKESK. This CDR3 is CASSRTARTRMNTGELFF. Written as DNA, the CDR3 is TGTGCCAGCAGCCGAACCGCCAGGACCCGAATGAACACCGGGGAGCTGTTTTTT.

This clonotype was detected only a few times. The chain combines TRBV6-5 with TRBJ2-1; D is unclear. CDR1 is MNHEY and CDR2 is SVGAGI in the germline V gene. This CDR3 region has 17 residues. Trimming left V 2 bases short and J 0 bases short, with 14 bases between. In DNA form, the CDR3 reads TGTGCCAGCAGTTACCTAACAACTGCCGCCTCCTACAATGAGCAGTTCTTC. This translates into CASSYLTTAASYNEQFF.

This clonotype was seen repeatedly, ten times or more. This chain links TRBV11-2 with TRBJ2-7; perhaps TRBD2 as D (5 bases). CDR1 and CDR2 from the germline V gene are SGHAT and FQNNGV. Trimming left V 1 base short and J 4 bases short, with 14 bases between. This CDR3 comprises 15 residues. CDR3 sequence: CASSLGIPTGYEQYF. The DNA of the CDR3 is TGTGCCAGCAGCTTAGGAATACCAACGGGATACGAGCAGTACTTC.

The rearrangement uses TRBV7-2 and TRBJ2-3; 7 nucleotides match TRBD2. J lost 6 bases, V lost 1 base, and 4 bases had no gene match. CDR1 is SGHTA and CDR2 is FQGNSA in the germline V gene. The length of the CDR3 is 14 residues. The CDR3 bases are TGTGCCAGCAGCTTAGGAAGCGGGATGGATACGCAGTATTTT. Translating it yields CASSLGSGMDTQYF.

V usage is TRBV27 and J usage is TRBJ2-3, with D perhaps being TRBD1 or TRBD2 (6 bases each). The CDR3 extends over 16 amino acids. Germline V CDR1 and CDR2: MNHEY, SMNVEV (reference sequence). Trimming removed 1 base from V and 2 bases from J, with 13 bases in between. The CDR3 region has the DNA TGTGCCAGCAGTTTATACCGGGGGCGCGACACAGATACGCAGTATTTT. This sequence encodes CASSLYRGRDTDTQYF.

This clonotype has a count of ten or more. This chain uses TRBV7-3 with TRBJ1-1; D is unclear. V lost 2 bases and J lost 5, with 12 bases in between. The germline V gene has CDR1 SGHTA and CDR2 FQGTGA. The CDR3 sequence is 14 residues long. The CDR3 sequence: CASSLQALPTEAFF. CDR3 nucleotide sequence: TGTGCCAGCAGCTTACAGGCACTCCCGACTGAAGCTTTCTTT. Full variable domain (rest looked up from reference TRBV7-3 and TRBJ1-1): GAGVSQTPSNKVTEKGKYVELRCDPISGHTALYWYRQSLGQGPEFLIYFQGTGAADDSGLPNDRFFAVRPEGSVSTLKIQRTERGDSAVYLCASSLQALPTEAFFGQGTRLTVV.

This clonotype has a handful of counts. The chain has TRBV5-1 and TRBJ1-1; D unclear. This CDR3 comprises 14 residues. Germline V gene data show CDR1 as SGHRS and CDR2 as YFSETQ. Trimming cost V 3 bases and J 7 bases, with 16 bases left between them. The CDR3 region is CASSSRPPDGEAFF. DNA of the CDR3: TGCGCCAGCAGCTCTCGGCCGCCGGACGGTGAAGCTTTCTTT.

The rearrangement links TRBV4-3 to TRBJ2-4; tentatively, D is TRBD1 (6 bases). This CDR3 is built from 16 residues. Germline CDR1 LGHNA, CDR2 YSLEER. The ends were cut back, 3 bases at V and 0 bases at J, with 12 bases in the middle. CDR3 amino acids: CASSHWTALAKNIQYF. DNA of the CDR3: TGCGCCAGCAGCCACTGGACAGCTTTAGCCAAAAACATTCAGTACTTC.

This clonotype occurred many times. The chain has TRBV12-3 or TRBV12-4 and TRBJ1-3; no clear D. The germline V and J ends were trimmed by 4 bases and 0 bases, with 10 bases remaining between them. This CDR3 is 15 amino acids long. For the CDR3, the DNA is TGTGCCAGCAGTTCTGGGGTTATCTCTGGAAACACCATATATTTT. It specifies CASSSGVISGNTIYF.

The chain recombines TRBV14 with TRBJ2-7; 10 bases align to TRBD2. Germline CDR1 SGHDN, CDR2 FVKESK. The CDR3 is 15 residues long. V lost 4 bases to trimming and J lost 5 bases; unmatched junction nucleotides: 8. CDR3 residues: CASSRPGLASHEQYF. CDR3 DNA: TGTGCCAGCAGCCGCCCGGGACTAGCGAGTCACGAGCAGTACTTC.

This clonotype was recorded many times. The V gene is TRBV7-6, the J gene TRBJ2-7; D ambiguous. V was trimmed by 0 bases and J by 3 bases, leaving 6 bases between them. This CDR3 has 13 amino acids. Germline CDR1 reads SGHVS; CDR2 reads FNYEAQ. CDR3: CASSLAQDYEQYF. CDR3 nucleotide sequence: TGTGCCAGCAGCTTAGCACAAGACTACGAGCAGTACTTC.

The rearrangement uses TRBV6-2 or TRBV6-3 and TRBJ1-2; D gene uncertain. There are 16 residues in the CDR3. The V and J ends lost 6 bases and 2 bases respectively, with 19 bases between them. Germline values: CDR1 MNHEY, CDR2 SVGEGT. As DNA, the CDR3 is TGTGCCAGCAGCTCTATCCGACAAGGCCGCAACTATGGCTACACCTTC. This codes for CASSSIRQGRNYGYTF.

This clonotype occurred a few times. An end of the junction does not agree with germline; a read error may underlie this. The V call is TRBV25-1, the J call TRBJ2-5; D gene unclear. CDR1 and CDR2 (germline): MGHDK, SYGVNS. The CDR3 length is 13 residues. CDR3 DNA: TGTGCCAGCAGCGACTCCGATACCCCTACCGAGAACTTC. Translating gives CASSDSDTPTENF.